This T cell receptor beta chain was retrieved from a study of graft-versus-host responses after intestinal transplantation. As to this clone: Antigen unknown.

This CDR3 has 15 residues. Trimming removed 0 bases at V and 4 bases at J, with 10 bases between. Per germline, CDR1 MNHEY and CDR2 SVGAGI. Overall study findings and caveats: Subjects displaying graft-donor T cell macrochimerism possessed elevated graft-versus-host to host-versus-graft clonal ratios inside allografts. Ileal or blood samples showed some GvH clones first, and such clones were also found in recipient marrow.

Produced via immunoSEQ multiplex PCR; TCRdb's table is partial and in-frame only. The sample shows 90,000 to 120,000 clones, approximately 86% of them seen only once. The V gene is TRBV6-5, the J gene TRBJ2-4; perhaps TRBD1 as D (5 bases). The material was unstimulated CD4+ T cells sorted from spleen or lymph node cells, obtained before transplant. This sequence originates from a human donor who was the organ donor for an intestinal transplant. CDR3 amino acids: CASSYSVSGKNIQYF. CDR3 coding DNA: TGTGCCAGCAGTTACTCGGTATCAGGGAAAAACATTCAGTACTTC.